The clone carrying this T cell receptor beta chain was counted many times. Antigen: not known. TCRdb redid the calling of the multiplex PCR reads with MiXCR, one entry per CDR3 protein. The sample has approximately 100,000 distinct CDR3 sequences; 21% are singletons. The germline CDR1 and CDR2 sequences are MNHEY and SMNVEV (reference sequence). The CDR3 loop spans 15 amino acids. Trimming at V came to 5 bases and at J to 0 bases, leaving 7 bases not matched to a gene. These data originate in a study of breast tumors, draining lymph nodes, adjacent tissues. Study-level points and caveats: Tumor T cell lymph node origin was a supported hypothesis, not proven. Tumors had less TCR diversity than lymph nodes, more than nontumor tissue.

Samples came from axillary lymph nodes draining the breast cancer. This chain uses TRBV27 with TRBJ2-7, with 7 bases aligning to TRBD1. The sequence was obtained from a female donor with breast cancer. Some clones in this sample may be carry-over from other donors' samples. Specimen: axillary lymph node tissue. Written as DNA, the CDR3 is TGTGCCAGCAGTGACGGACAGGTACCCTCCTACGAGCAGTACTTC. Protein: CASSDGQVPSYEQYF.